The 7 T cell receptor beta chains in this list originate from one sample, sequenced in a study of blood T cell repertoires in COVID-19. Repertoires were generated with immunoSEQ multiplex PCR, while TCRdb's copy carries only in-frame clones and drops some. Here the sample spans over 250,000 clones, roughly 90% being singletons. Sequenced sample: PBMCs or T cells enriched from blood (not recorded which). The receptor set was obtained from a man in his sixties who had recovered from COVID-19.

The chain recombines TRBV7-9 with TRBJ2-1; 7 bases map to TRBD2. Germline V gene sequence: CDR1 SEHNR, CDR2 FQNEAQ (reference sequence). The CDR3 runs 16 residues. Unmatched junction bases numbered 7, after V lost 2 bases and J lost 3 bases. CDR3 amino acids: CASSLFLAAGYNEQFF. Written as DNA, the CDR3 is TGTGCCAGCAGCTTATTTCTAGCGGCGGGCTACAATGAGCAGTTCTTC.

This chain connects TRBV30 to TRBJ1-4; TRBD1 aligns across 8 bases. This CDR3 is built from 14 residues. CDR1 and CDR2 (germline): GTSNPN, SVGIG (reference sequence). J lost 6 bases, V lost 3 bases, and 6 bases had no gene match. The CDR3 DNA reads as TGTGCCTGGAGGCCTCAGGGGGCGTATGAAAAACTGTTTTTT. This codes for CAWRPQGAYEKLFF.

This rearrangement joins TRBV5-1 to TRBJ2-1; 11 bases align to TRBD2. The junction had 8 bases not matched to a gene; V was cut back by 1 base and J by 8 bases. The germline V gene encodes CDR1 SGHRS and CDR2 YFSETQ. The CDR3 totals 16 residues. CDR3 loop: CASSLQELAGEDEQFF. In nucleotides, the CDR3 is TGCGCCAGCAGCTTGCAAGAACTAGCGGGAGAGGATGAGCAGTTCTTC.

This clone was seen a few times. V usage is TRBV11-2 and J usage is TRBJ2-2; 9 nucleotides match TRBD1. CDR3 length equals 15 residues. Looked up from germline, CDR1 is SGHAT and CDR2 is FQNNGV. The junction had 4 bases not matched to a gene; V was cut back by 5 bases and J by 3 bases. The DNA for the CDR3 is TGTGCCAGCAGCCCTCGGACAGGGGACACCGGGGAGCTGTTTTTT. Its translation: CASSPRTGDTGELFF.

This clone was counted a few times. The CDR3 sequence: CASSSAAGYNSPLHF. The CDR3 nucleotides read TGTGCCAGCAGCTCCGCGGCGGGCTATAATTCACCCCTCCACTTT. The chain employs TRBV7-9 and TRBJ1-6; no firm D call. The CDR3 covers 15 residues. With 4 bases removed from V and 3 bases from J, the gap between germline ends came to 10 bases. From germline, CDR1 is SEHNR and CDR2 FQNEAQ (reference sequence).

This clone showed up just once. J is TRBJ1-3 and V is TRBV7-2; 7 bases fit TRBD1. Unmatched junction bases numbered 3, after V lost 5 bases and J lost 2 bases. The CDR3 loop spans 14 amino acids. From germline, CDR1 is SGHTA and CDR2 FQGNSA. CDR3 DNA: TGTGCCAGCAGCCCGACAGGGACTGGAAACACCATATATTTT. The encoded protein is CASSPTGTGNTIYF.

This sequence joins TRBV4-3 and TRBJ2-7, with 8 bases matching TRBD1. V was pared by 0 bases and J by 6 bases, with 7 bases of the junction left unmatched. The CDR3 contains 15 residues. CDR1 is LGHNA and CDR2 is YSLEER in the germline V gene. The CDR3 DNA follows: TGCGCCAGCAGCCAAGACAGGGGGCCGTTAGGCGAGCAGTACTTC. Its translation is CASSQDRGPLGEQYF.